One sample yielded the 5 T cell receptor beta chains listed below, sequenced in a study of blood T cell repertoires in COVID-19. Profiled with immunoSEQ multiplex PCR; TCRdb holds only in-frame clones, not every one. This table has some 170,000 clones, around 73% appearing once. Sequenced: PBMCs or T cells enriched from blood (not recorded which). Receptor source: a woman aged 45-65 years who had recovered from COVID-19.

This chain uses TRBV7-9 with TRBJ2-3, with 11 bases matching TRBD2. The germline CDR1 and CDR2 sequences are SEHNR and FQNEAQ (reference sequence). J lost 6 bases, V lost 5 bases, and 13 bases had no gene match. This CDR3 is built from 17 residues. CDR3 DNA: TGTGCCAGCAGCCCCTCAAGACTAGCGGGAAATATGGATACGCAGTATTTT. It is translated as CASSPSRLAGNMDTQYF.

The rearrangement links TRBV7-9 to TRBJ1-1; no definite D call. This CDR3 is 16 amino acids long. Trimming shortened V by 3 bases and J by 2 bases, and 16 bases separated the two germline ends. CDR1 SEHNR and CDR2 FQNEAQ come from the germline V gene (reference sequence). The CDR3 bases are TGTGCCAGCAGCTTTAATCCTCAGGCTACCAACACTGAAGCTTTCTTT. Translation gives CASSFNPQATNTEAFF. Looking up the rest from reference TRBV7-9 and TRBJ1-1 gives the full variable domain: DTGVSQNPRHKITKRGQNVTFRCDPISEHNRLYWYRQTLGQGPEFLTYFQNEAQLEKSRLLSDRFSAERPKGSFSTLEIQRTEQGDSAMYLCASSFNPQATNTEAFFGQGTRLTVV.

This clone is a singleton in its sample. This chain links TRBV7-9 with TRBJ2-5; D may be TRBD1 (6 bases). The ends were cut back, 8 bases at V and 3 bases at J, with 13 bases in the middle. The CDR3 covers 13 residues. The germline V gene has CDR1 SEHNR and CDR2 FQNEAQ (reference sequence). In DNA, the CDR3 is TGTGCCAGCGTGGGGGCGTGGGAAGAGACCCAGTACTTC. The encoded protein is CASVGAWEETQYF.

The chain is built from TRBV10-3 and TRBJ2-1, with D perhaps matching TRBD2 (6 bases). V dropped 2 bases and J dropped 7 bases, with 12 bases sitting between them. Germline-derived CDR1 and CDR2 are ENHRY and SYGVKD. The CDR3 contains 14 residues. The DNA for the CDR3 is TGTGCCATCAGTGAGACGGGAGACTTGAATGAGCAGTTCTTC. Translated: CAISETGDLNEQFF.

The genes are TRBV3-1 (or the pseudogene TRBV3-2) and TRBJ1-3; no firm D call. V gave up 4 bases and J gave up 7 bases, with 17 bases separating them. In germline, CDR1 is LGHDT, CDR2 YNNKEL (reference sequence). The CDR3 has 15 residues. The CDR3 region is CASSLLRGMGNTIYF. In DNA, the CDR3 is TGTGCCAGCAGCCTCCTACGGGGTATGGGTAACACCATATATTTT.